Listed below are T cell receptor beta chains from one sample, sequenced in a study of HIV-infected patients and healthy controls. TCRdb itself ran the 5' RACE reads through MiXCR, one entry per CDR3 protein. This table has around 21,000 distinct CDR3 sequences, about 8.9% appearing once. Input material: blood. The source of these receptors is an adult in good health. Each CDR3 is given with its conserved first and last residue. D genes are given only for firm matches. Clone size is given for some rows only: seen once, a few or many times, or a class if the clone is expanded.

j_call v_call d_call clone_size cdr3_aa cdr3_nt
TRBJ2-1 TRBV6-5 TRBD2 many CASSYPGLAGYNEQFF TGTGCCAGCAGTTACCCGGGACTAGCGGGTTACAATGAGCAGTTCTTC
TRBJ1-2 TRBV12-3/TRBV12-4 - many CASSPSPGFSGYTF TGTGCCAGCAGCCCCTCTCCGGGCTTTAGCGGCTACACCTTC
TRBJ2-1 TRBV7-9 - - CASSSRVSPDVSYNEQFF TGTGCCAGCAGCTCCAGGGTATCTCCCGACGTCTCCTACAATGAGCAGTTCTTC
TRBJ1-2 TRBV6-6 - many CASSQMGWGTGEYGYTF TGTGCCAGCAGCCAAATGGGGTGGGGTACTGGTGAATATGGCTACACCTTC
TRBJ2-6 TRBV5-1 - - CASSLGNGAGANVLTF TGCGCCAGCAGCTTGGGAAACGGGGCTGGGGCCAACGTCCTGACTTTC
TRBJ2-1 TRBV12-3/TRBV12-4 - medium-sized CASTPGIWTYNEQFF TGTGCCAGCACCCCGGGGATCTGGACCTACAATGAGCAGTTCTTC
TRBJ2-3 TRBV12-3/TRBV12-4 TRBD2 medium-sized CASSFHPSGSPGSQYF TGTGCCAGCAGTTTTCACCCTAGCGGGAGCCCGGGATCGCAGTATTTT
TRBJ2-3 TRBV7-2 - many CASRELDTQYF TGTGCCAGCCGGGAATTAGATACGCAGTATTTT
TRBJ2-3 TRBV5-1 - few CASSWGGAGHLDTQYF TGCGCCAGCAGCTGGGGCGGCGCGGGACATTTGGATACGCAGTATTTT
TRBJ1-1 TRBV10-3 - many CAIRDEWAEAFF TGTGCCATCCGGGACGAGTGGGCCGAAGCTTTCTTT
TRBJ2-7 TRBV14 - - CASSPDRQAYEQYF TGTGCCAGCAGCCCCGACCGACAGGCCTACGAGCAGTACTTC
TRBJ1-1 TRBV18 - many CASSPPSFGGSEAFF TGTGCCAGCTCACCACCGAGCTTTGGGGGTAGTGAAGCTTTCTTT
TRBJ1-6 TRBV7-2 - many CASSFGGSGVALHF TGTGCCAGCAGCTTTGGCGGTTCAGGGGTGGCCCTCCACTTT
TRBJ2-6 TRBV12-3/TRBV12-4 - many CASSFTLAGANVLTF TGTGCCAGCAGTTTTACCCTGGCTGGGGCCAACGTCCTGACTTTC
TRBJ2-5 TRBV20-1 - many CSARDVGETQYF TGCAGTGCTAGAGATGTGGGGGAGACCCAGTACTTC
TRBJ2-5 TRBV7-3 TRBD2 many CASSLSGNMGETQYF TGTGCCAGCAGCCTTAGCGGGAACATGGGGGAGACCCAGTACTTC
TRBJ1-5 TRBV4-3 - medium-sized CASSQEPYSNQPQHF TGCGCCAGCAGCCAAGAACCCTATAGCAATCAGCCCCAGCATTTT
TRBJ2-2 TRBV30 - - CAWKPAGELFF TGTGCCTGGAAGCCTGCCGGGGAGCTGTTTTTT